The 26 T cell receptor beta chains below come from one sample, sequenced in a study of PD-L1 blockade in urothelial cancer. Noted time point: pretreatment peripheral blood. The method was immunoSEQ multiplex PCR; TCRdb's version includes in-frame clones alone and lacks a portion of them. Of tens of thousands of clones listed, roughly 84% are singletons. Sample: PBMCs, taken around atezolizumab (anti-PD-L1) treatment. The receptors derive from a woman between 65 and 79 years old with urothelial cancer.

The sample holds a few counts of this clone. The CDR3 nucleotides are TGTGCCAGCAGCCTCACACTGGTCGAGGGAGCTTTCTTT. Its translation is CASSLTLVEGAFF. This chain connects TRBV5-6 to TRBJ1-1; D gene ambiguous. The CDR3 runs 13 residues. The germline CDR1 and CDR2 sequences are SGHDT and YYEEEE. The ends were cut back, 4 bases at V and 10 bases at J, with 17 bases in the middle.

This chain connects TRBV4-1 to TRBJ2-7; 7 nucleotides line up with TRBD2. Germline V lookup: CDR1 MGHRA, CDR2 YSYEKL. The CDR3 contains 19 residues. The V gene end was trimmed by 0 bases and the J gene end by 3 bases; junction bases not matched to a gene: 17. CDR3 protein: CASSQEGGGIGAVHYEQYF. The CDR3 nucleotides are TGCGCCAGCAGCCAAGAGGGGGGGGGAATCGGGGCAGTTCACTACGAGCAGTACTTC.

This rearrangement joins TRBV7-8 to TRBJ2-3; 9 bases align to TRBD2. Per germline, CDR1 SGHVS and CDR2 FQNEAQ. Unmatched junction bases numbered 5, after V lost 1 base and J lost 3 bases. CDR3 size: 16 residues. In nucleotides, the CDR3 is TGTGCCAGCAGCTTAGTCGGCGGGAGGGGTACAGATACGCAGTATTTT. This gives the protein CASSLVGGRGTDTQYF.

The chain couples TRBV15 to TRBJ2-1; D might be TRBD1 (5 bases). Trimming took off 6 bases at V and 6 bases at J, with 12 bases between the two ends. CDR3 length equals 13 residues. Germline V CDR1 and CDR2: LNHNV, YYDKDF (reference sequence). The CDR3 region has the DNA TGTGCCACCAGACCCACAGGTCGCAATGAGCAGTTCTTC. Translating it yields CATRPTGRNEQFF.

This clone appeared once. The rearrangement links TRBV19 to TRBJ1-5; D perhaps matches TRBD1 (5 bases). V lost 0 bases, J lost 2 bases, and 14 bases lay in between. This CDR3 region has 17 residues. Germline CDR1 LNHDA, CDR2 SQIVND (reference sequence). CDR3 DNA sequence: TGTGCCAGTAGTATAGATCAGGGAGGAGGGCGCAATCAGCCCCAGCATTTT. The encoded protein is CASSIDQGGGRNQPQHF. Complete variable domain (other parts from reference TRBV19 and TRBJ1-5): DGGITQSPKYLFRKEGQNVTLSCEQNLNHDAMYWYRQDPGQGLRLIYYSQIVNDFQKGDIAEGYSVSREKKESFPLTVTSAQKNPTAFYLCASSIDQGGGRNQPQHFGDGTRLSIL.

This clone has just a few counts. This sequence joins TRBV29-1 and TRBJ1-1; a possible D gene is TRBD1 (5 bases). Trimming pared 7 bases from V and 4 bases from J, leaving 10 bases between. This CDR3 is 11 amino acids long. Germline V gene sequence: CDR1 SQVTM, CDR2 ANQGSEA. The CDR3: CSGGLTTEAFF. In nucleotides, the CDR3 is TGCAGCGGGGGACTGACCACTGAAGCTTTCTTT.

The chain links TRBV7-2 to TRBJ1-6; 9 positions agree with TRBD1. Trimming removed 3 bases from V and 0 bases from J; junction bases left unmatched: 9. The V gene's germline CDR1 is SGHTA and CDR2 FQGNSA. The CDR3 has 19 residues. The CDR3 DNA is TGTGCCAGCAGCTTTCTTACAGGGGGCGGTAGCTCCTATAATTCACCCCTCCACTTT. It translates to CASSFLTGGGSSYNSPLHF. Combining the CDR3 with reference TRBV7-2 and TRBJ1-6 gives the whole variable domain GAGVSQSPSNKVTEKGKDVELRCDPISGHTALYWYRQSLGQGLEFLIYFQGNSAPDKSGLPSDRFSAERTGGSVSTLTIQRTQQEDSAVYLCASSFLTGGGSSYNSPLHFGNGTRLTVT.

About this clone: A read error may produce the germline difference seen at one junction end. This chain joins TRBV29-1 and TRBJ1-1, with 8 positions matching TRBD1. The CDR3 runs to 12 residues. The germline CDR1 and CDR2 sequences are SQVTM and ANQGSEA. CDR3 protein: CGVSDRETEAFF. CDR3 sequence (DNA): TGCGGCGTCTCGGACAGGGAGACTGAAGCTTTCTTT.

The V call is TRBV5-1, the J call TRBJ1-1; weak D call: TRBD1 (5 bases). The V end was cut by 1 base, the J end by 5 bases, with 12 bases between. The CDR3 contains 14 residues. Germline assignment: CDR1 SGHRS and CDR2 YFSETQ. The CDR3 here is CASSLFGGRTEAFF. DNA for the CDR3: TGCGCCAGCAGCTTGTTCGGGGGAAGAACTGAAGCTTTCTTT.

This rearrangement joins TRBV5-4 to TRBJ2-1, with TRBD2 identical over 7 bases. Germline CDR1 SGHNT, CDR2 YYREEE (reference sequence). V was pared by 4 bases and J by 7 bases, with 8 bases of the junction left unmatched. The CDR3 length is 14 residues. CDR3 residues: CASSGGDRVNEQFF. DNA for the CDR3: TGTGCCAGCAGCGGGGGGGACCGTGTTAATGAGCAGTTCTTC.

The chain carries TRBV9 and TRBJ1-2; the D gene is possibly TRBD1 (5 bases). Trimming took 0 bases from V and 8 from J, leaving 14 bases between them. This CDR3 has 14 amino acids. Germline CDR1 and CDR2: SGDLS and YYNGEE. CDR3 nucleotides: TGTGCCAGCAGCGTAGGGGGCCAGGTACAAGGCTACACCTTC. It translates to CASSVGGQVQGYTF.

The rearrangement links TRBV7-7 to TRBJ2-1; 12 nucleotides match TRBD2. This CDR3 region has 15 residues. Germline V gene data show CDR1 as SSHAT and CDR2 as FNYEAQ (reference sequence). With 4 bases clipped from V and 9 bases from J, the junction kept 7 bases outside the gene matches. The CDR3 here is CASSSLAGGLGEQFF. The CDR3 coding sequence is TGTGCCAGCAGCTCCCTAGCGGGGGGGCTTGGTGAGCAGTTCTTC. The whole variable domain, remainder taken from reference TRBV7-7 and TRBJ2-1, is GAGVSQSPRYKVTKRGQDVTLRCDPISSHATLYWYQQALGQGPEFLTYFNYEAQPDKSGLPSDRFSAERPEGSISTLTIQRTEQRDSAMYRCASSSLAGGLGEQFFGPGTRLTVL.

The V and J genes are TRBV7-6 and TRBJ2-7; 12 bases fit TRBD2. The germline gives CDR1 SGHVS, CDR2 FNYEAQ. The CDR3 runs to 14 residues. V was clipped by 4 bases and J by 4 bases; unmatched bases: 2. The CDR3 DNA reads TGTGCCAGCAGCTCCGGGACTAGCGGGTACGAGCAGTACTTC. Amino acid sequence: CASSSGTSGYEQYF.

The V gene is TRBV30, the J gene TRBJ1-3; D unresolved. CDR1 is GTSNPN, CDR2 SVGIG, per germline (reference sequence). The CDR3 sequence is 16 residues long. Between the trimmed V and J ends, which lost 2 bases and 0 bases, there was a span of 14 bases. The CDR3 region has the DNA TGTGCCTGGAGTTTTGGACTATTACGCTCTGGAAACACCATATATTTT. Its translation is CAWSFGLLRSGNTIYF.

The V and J genes are TRBV11-2 and TRBJ2-7; D is possibly TRBD2 (6 bases). The germline CDR1 and CDR2 sequences are SGHAT and FQNNGV. Between the trimmed V and J ends, which lost 0 bases and 6 bases, there was a span of 9 bases. CDR3 length: 13 amino acids. The CDR3 protein is CASSLDPGSEQYF. The DNA of the CDR3 is TGTGCCAGCAGCTTAGATCCCGGGAGCGAGCAGTACTTC.

This chain joins TRBV4-3 and TRBJ1-2, with 8 bases fitting TRBD1. Losses at the gene ends were 4 bases for V and 5 bases for J; bases not matched to a gene: 6. The length of the CDR3 is 14 residues. From germline, CDR1 is LGHNA and CDR2 YSLEER. The CDR3, as DNA: TGCGCCAGCAGCCCCCACAGGGGGGGGTATGGCTACACCTTC. Protein: CASSPHRGGYGYTF.

The chain uses TRBV5-1 and TRBJ1-2; 8 nucleotides align to TRBD1. Germline values: CDR1 SGHRS, CDR2 YFSETQ. The CDR3 consists of 16 residues. Trimming at V came to 1 base and at J to 5 bases, leaving 10 bases not matched to a gene. For the CDR3, the DNA is TGCGCCAGCAGCTTGCTCCCGGGACAGGCAATATATGGCTACACCTTC. The encoded protein is CASSLLPGQAIYGYTF.

The rearrangement joins TRBV27 to TRBJ1-5; D perhaps matches TRBD1 (6 bases). With 7 bases removed from V and 0 bases from J, the gap between germline ends came to 13 bases. Germline assignment: CDR1 MNHEY and CDR2 SMNVEV (reference sequence). The CDR3 sequence is 15 residues long. Here the CDR3 DNA reads TGTGCCAGCAAACGACAGGAACCTAGCAATCAGCCCCAGCATTTT. Amino acids: CASKRQEPSNQPQHF.

The chain combines TRBV11-2 with TRBJ1-1; tentatively, D is TRBD1 (5 bases). Trimming left V 1 base short and J 5 bases short, with 11 bases between. This CDR3 region has 14 residues. The germline V gene has CDR1 SGHAT and CDR2 FQNNGV. DNA of the CDR3: TGTGCCAGCAGCTTAGTTCCGCGGGGGACTGAAGCTTTCTTT. Protein: CASSLVPRGTEAFF.

The chain couples TRBV30 to TRBJ2-6; 7 bases map to TRBD1. The CDR3 has 15 residues. Trimming cost V 3 bases and J 4 bases; bases outside gene matches: 6. Germline CDR1 and CDR2: GTSNPN and SVGIG (reference sequence). CDR3 sequence (DNA): TGTGCCTGGAGGAGGGGGCGGTTGGGGGCCAACGTCCTGACTTTC. Its protein product is CAWRRGRLGANVLTF.

This chain uses TRBV19 with TRBJ1-2; TRBD1 aligns across 7 bases. V was clipped by 4 bases and J by 3 bases; unmatched bases: 5. This CDR3 spans 14 amino acids. CDR1 LNHDA and CDR2 SQIVND come from the germline V gene (reference sequence). The CDR3 DNA is TGTGCCAGTAGTACCGTGCAGGGGGACTATGGCTACACCTTC. It translates to CASSTVQGDYGYTF.

The chain couples TRBV7-7 to TRBJ2-2; TRBD2 matches 7 bases. The V gene's germline CDR1 is SSHAT and CDR2 FNYEAQ (reference sequence). The CDR3 is 15 residues long. Unmatched junction bases numbered 9, after V lost 5 bases and J lost 6 bases. The chain's CDR3 is CASSPLGGTAGELFF. The DNA for the CDR3 is TGTGCCAGCAGCCCCCTGGGAGGGACTGCCGGGGAGCTGTTTTTT. Looking up the rest from reference TRBV7-7 and TRBJ2-2 gives the full variable domain: GAGVSQSPRYKVTKRGQDVTLRCDPISSHATLYWYQQALGQGPEFLTYFNYEAQPDKSGLPSDRFSAERPEGSISTLTIQRTEQRDSAMYRCASSPLGGTAGELFFGEGSRLTVL.

The rearrangement uses TRBV10-3 and TRBJ2-3, with TRBD2 matching 14 bases. V was pared by 3 bases and J by 3 bases, with 8 bases of the junction left unmatched. The germline V gene has CDR1 ENHRY and CDR2 SYGVKD. This CDR3 has 18 amino acids. The CDR3 protein is CAISDPGLAGDQTDTQYF. In nucleotides, the CDR3 is TGTGCCATCAGTGACCCGGGACTAGCGGGGGACCAGACAGATACGCAGTATTTT.

The V call is TRBV7-9, the J call TRBJ1-6; 7 bases fit TRBD1. V shed 5 bases and J 6 bases; nucleotides not matched to a gene: 7. Germline CDR1 reads SEHNR; CDR2 reads FQNEAQ (reference sequence). This CDR3 has 15 amino acids. The CDR3 sequence is CASSPRDSPNSPLHF. The CDR3 nucleotides are TGTGCCAGCAGCCCCCGGGACAGCCCTAATTCACCCCTCCACTTT.

The V gene is TRBV14, the J gene TRBJ2-2, with TRBD2 identical over 14 bases. CDR3 length equals 20 residues. The germline CDR1 and CDR2 sequences are SGHDN and FVKESK. V shed 0 bases and J 0 bases; nucleotides not matched to a gene: 6. The CDR3 loop reads CASSQDRLTSGGANTGELFF. CDR3 DNA: TGTGCCAGCAGCCAAGATAGGTTGACTAGCGGGGGGGCGAACACCGGGGAGCTGTTTTTT.

The chain uses TRBV6-6 and TRBJ2-3; D might be TRBD1 (6 bases). There are 12 residues in the CDR3. Germline-derived CDR1 and CDR2 are MNHNY and SVGAGI (reference sequence). V was pared by 6 bases and J by 5 bases, with 9 bases between. This CDR3 is CASSSQGDTQYF. In DNA form, the CDR3 reads TGTGCCAGCAGCTCACAGGGAGATACGCAGTATTTT.